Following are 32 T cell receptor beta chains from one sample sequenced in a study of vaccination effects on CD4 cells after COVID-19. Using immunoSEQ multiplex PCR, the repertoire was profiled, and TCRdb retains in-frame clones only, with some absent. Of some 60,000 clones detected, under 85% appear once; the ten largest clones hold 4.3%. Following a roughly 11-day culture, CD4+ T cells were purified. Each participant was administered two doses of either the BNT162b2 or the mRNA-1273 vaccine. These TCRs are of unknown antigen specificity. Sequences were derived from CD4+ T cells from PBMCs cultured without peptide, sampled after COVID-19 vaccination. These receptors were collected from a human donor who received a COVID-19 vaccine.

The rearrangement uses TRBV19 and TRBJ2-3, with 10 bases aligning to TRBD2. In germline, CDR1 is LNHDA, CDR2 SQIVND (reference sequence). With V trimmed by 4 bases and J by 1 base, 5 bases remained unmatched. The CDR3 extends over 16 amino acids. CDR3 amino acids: CASSKALAGGTDTQYF. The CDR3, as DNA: TGTGCCAGTAGTAAAGCCCTAGCGGGGGGCACAGATACGCAGTATTTT.

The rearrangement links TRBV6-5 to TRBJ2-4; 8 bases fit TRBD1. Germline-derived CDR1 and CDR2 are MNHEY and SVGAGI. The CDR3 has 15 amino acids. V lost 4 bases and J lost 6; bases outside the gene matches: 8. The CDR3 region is CASSSMDRVGNIQYF. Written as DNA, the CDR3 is TGTGCCAGCAGTTCCATGGACAGGGTCGGAAACATTCAGTACTTC.

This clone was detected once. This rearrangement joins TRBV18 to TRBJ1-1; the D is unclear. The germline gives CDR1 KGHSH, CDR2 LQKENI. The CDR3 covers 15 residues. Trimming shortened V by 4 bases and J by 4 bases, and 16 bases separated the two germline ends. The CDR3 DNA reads TGTGCCAGCTCACGGGGTAGCGGAGGTGGCACTGAAGCTTTCTTT. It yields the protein CASSRGSGGGTEAFF.

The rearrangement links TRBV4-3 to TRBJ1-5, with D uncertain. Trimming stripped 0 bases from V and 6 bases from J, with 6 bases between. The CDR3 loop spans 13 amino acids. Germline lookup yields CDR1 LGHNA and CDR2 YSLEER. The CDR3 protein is CASSQDPPQPQHF. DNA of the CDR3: TGCGCCAGCAGCCAAGATCCCCCTCAGCCCCAGCATTTT.

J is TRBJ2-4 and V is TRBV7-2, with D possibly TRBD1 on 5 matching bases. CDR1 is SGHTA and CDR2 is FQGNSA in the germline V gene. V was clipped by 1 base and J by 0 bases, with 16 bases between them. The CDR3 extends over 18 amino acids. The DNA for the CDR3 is TGTGCCAGCAGCTTAGTAGGAACCTTAGGGGTAGCCAAAAACATTCAGTACTTC. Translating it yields CASSLVGTLGVAKNIQYF.

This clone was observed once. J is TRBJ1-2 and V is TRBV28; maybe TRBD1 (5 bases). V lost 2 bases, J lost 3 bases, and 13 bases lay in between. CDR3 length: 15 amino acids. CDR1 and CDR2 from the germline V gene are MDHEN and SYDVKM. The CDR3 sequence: CASSLGSSGYYGYTF. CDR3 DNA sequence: TGTGCCAGCAGTTTAGGGTCATCAGGGTACTATGGCTACACCTTC.

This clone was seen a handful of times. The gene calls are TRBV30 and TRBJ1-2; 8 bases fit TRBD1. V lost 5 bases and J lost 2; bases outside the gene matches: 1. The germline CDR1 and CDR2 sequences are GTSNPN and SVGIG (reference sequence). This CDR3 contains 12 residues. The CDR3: CAWGTGNYGYTF. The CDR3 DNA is TGTGCCTGGGGGACAGGCAACTATGGCTACACCTTC.

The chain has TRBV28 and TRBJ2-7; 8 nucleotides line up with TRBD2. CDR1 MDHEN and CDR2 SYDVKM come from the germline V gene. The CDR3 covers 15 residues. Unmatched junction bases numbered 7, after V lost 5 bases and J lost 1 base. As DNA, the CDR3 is TGTGCCAGCAGTCCCCACGGGGGGGGGTCCTACGAGCAGTACTTC. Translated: CASSPHGGGSYEQYF.

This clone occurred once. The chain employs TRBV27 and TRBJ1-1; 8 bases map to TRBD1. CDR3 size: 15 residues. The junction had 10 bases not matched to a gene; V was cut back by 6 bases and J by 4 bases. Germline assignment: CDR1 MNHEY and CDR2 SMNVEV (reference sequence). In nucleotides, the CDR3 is TGTGCCAGCAGGACGATCTCAGGGGGCTCCACTGAAGCTTTCTTT. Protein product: CASRTISGGSTEAFF.

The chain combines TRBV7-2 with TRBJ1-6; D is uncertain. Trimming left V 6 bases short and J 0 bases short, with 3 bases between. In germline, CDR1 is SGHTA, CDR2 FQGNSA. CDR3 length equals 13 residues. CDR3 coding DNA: TGTGCCAGCAGTGTCTCCTATAATTCACCCCTCCACTTT. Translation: CASSVSYNSPLHF.

CDR3 residues: CALQPGTVNTEAFF. The CDR3 DNA reads TGTGCCCTACAGCCCGGGACAGTGAACACTGAAGCTTTCTTT. V is TRBV30 and J is TRBJ1-1; 7 bases agree with TRBD1. V was pared by 8 bases and J by 0 bases, with 9 bases of the junction left unmatched. The CDR3 totals 14 residues. The germline V gene encodes CDR1 GTSNPN and CDR2 SVGIG (reference sequence). Full variable domain (rest looked up from reference TRBV30 and TRBJ1-1): SQTIHQWPATLVQPVGSPLSLECTVEGTSNPNLYWYRQAAGRGLQLLFYSVGIGQISSEVPQNLSASRPQDRQFILSSKKLLLSDSGFYLCALQPGTVNTEAFFGQGTRLTVV.

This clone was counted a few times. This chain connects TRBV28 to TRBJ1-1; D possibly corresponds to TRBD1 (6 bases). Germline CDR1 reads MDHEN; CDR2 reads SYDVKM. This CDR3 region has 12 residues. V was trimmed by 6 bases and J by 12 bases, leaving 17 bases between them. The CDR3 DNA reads TGTGCCAGCAGACAAACCGGGACACCGTCTTTCTTT. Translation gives CASRQTGTPSFF.

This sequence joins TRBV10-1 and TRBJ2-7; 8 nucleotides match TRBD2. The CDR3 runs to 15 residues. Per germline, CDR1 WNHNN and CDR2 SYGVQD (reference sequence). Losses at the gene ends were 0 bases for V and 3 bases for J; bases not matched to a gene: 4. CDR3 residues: CASSESNRGGYEQYF. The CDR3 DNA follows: TGCGCCAGCAGTGAGTCAAATCGGGGGGGCTACGAGCAGTACTTC.

CDR3 in DNA: TGTGCCAGCGGGACAGGGTACAATGAGCAGTTCTTC. Amino acid sequence: CASGTGYNEQFF. The V call is TRBV12-3 or TRBV12-4, the J call TRBJ2-1, with 9 nucleotides matching TRBD1. This CDR3 spans 12 amino acids. J gave up 4 bases and V 8 bases, and 0 bases lay outside the gene matches.

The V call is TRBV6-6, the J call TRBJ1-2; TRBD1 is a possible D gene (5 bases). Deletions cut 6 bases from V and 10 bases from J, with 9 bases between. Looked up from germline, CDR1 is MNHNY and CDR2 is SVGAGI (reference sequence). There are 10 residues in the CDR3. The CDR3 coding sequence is TGTGCCAGCAGCGGGGGGTACTACACCTTC. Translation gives CASSGGYYTF.

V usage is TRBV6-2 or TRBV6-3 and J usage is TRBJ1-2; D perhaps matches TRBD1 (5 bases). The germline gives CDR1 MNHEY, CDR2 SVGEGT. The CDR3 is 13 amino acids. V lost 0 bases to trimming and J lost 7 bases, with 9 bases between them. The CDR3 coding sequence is TGTGCCAGCAGTTACTCGAAGGGGTCTGGCTACACCTTC. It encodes CASSYSKGSGYTF.

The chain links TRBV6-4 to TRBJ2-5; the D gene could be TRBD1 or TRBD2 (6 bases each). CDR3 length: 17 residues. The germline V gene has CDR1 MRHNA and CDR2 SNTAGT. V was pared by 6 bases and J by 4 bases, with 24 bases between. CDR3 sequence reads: CASSHEFPWGARETQYF. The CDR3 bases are TGTGCCAGCAGCCATGAATTCCCTTGGGGGGCTCGAGAGACCCAGTACTTC.

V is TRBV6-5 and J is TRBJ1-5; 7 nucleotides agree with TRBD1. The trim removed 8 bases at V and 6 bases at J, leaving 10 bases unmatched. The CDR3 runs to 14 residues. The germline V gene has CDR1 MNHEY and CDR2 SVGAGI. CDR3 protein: CASSGQDGGQPQHF. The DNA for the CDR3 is TGTGCCAGCTCCGGACAGGACGGGGGTCAGCCCCAGCATTTT.

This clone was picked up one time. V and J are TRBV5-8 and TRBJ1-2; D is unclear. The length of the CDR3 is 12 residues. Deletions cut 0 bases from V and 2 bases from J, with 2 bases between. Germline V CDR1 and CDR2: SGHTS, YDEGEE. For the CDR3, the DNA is TGTGCCAGCAGCTTGGGGAACTATGGCTACACCTTC. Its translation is CASSLGNYGYTF. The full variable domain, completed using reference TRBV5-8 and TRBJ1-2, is EAGVTQSPTHLIKTRGQQATLRCSPISGHTSVYWYQQALGLGLQFLLWYDEGEERNRGNFPPRFSGRQFPNYSSELNVNALELEDSALYLCASSLGNYGYTFGSGTRLTVV.

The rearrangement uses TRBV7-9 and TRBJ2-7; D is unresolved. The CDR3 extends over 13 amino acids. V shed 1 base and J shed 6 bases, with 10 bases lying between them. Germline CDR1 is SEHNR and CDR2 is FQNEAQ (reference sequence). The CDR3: CASSLEWAREQYF. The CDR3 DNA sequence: TGTGCCAGCAGCTTAGAATGGGCTCGCGAGCAGTACTTC.

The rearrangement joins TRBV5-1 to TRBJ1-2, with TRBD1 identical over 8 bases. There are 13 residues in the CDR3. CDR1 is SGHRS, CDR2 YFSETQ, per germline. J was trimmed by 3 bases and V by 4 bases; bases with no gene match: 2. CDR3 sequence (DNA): TGCGCCAGCAGCGGGACAGGCGACTATGGCTACACCTTC. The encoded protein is CASSGTGDYGYTF.

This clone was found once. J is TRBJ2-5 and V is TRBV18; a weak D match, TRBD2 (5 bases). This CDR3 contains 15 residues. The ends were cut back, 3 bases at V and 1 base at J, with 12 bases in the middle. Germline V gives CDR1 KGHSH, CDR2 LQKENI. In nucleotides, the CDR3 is TGTGCCAGCTCACCGTTAAACGGGGTCCAAGAGACCCAGTACTTC. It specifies CASSPLNGVQETQYF.

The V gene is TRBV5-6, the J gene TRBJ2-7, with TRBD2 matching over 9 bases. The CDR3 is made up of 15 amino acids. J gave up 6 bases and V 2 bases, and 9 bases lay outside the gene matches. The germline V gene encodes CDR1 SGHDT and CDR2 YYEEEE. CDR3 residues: CASSFLAGGPREQYF. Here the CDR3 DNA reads TGTGCCAGCAGCTTTCTGGCGGGAGGGCCCCGCGAGCAGTACTTC.

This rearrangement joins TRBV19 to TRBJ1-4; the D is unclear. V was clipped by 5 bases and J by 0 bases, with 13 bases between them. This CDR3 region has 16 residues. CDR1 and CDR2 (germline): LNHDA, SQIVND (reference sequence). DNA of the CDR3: TGTGCCAGTAGTTTAGTTTGGGTTGCAACTAATGAAAAACTGTTTTTT. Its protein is CASSLVWVATNEKLFF.

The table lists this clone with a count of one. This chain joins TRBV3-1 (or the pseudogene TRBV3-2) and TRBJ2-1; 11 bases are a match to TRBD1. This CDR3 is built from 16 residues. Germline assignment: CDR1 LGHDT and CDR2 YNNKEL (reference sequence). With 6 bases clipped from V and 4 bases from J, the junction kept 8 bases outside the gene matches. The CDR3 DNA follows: TGTGCCAGCAGTCATTTCCGGGACAGGGGGTACAATGAGCAGTTCTTC. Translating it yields CASSHFRDRGYNEQFF.

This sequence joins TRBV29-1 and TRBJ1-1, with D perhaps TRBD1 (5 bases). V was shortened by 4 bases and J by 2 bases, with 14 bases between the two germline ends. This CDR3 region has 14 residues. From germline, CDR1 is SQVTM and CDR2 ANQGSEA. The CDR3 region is CSVARQHQNTEAFF. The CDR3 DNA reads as TGCAGCGTTGCACGACAGCATCAAAACACTGAAGCTTTCTTT. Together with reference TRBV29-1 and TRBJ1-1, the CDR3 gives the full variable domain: SAVISQKPSRDICQRGTSLTIQCQVDSQVTMMFWYRQQPGQSLTLIATANQGSEATYESGFVIDKFPISRPNLTFSTLTVSNMSPEDSSIYLCSVARQHQNTEAFFGQGTRLTVV.

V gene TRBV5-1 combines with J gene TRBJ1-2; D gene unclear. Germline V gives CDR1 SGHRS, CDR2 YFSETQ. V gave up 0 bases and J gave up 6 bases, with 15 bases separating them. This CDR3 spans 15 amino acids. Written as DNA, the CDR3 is TGCGCCAGCAGCTTGGGGGCCTCGGTCCCTAATGGCTACACCTTC. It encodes CASSLGASVPNGYTF.

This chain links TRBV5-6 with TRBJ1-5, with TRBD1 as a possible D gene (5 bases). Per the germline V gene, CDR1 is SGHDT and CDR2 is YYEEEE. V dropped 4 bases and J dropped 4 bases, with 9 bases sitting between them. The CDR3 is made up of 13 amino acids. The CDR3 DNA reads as TGTGCCAGCAGCCCGGGGGGGAATCAGCCCCAGCATTTT. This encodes CASSPGGNQPQHF.

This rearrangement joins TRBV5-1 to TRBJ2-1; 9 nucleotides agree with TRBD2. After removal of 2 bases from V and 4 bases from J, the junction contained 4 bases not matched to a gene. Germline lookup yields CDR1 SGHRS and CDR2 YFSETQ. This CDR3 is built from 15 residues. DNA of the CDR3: TGCGCCAGCAGCTTCGGGACTAGCCCTTACAATGAGCAGTTCTTC. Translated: CASSFGTSPYNEQFF. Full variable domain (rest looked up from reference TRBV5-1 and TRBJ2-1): KAGVTQTPRYLIKTRGQQVTLSCSPISGHRSVSWYQQTPGQGLQFLFEYFSETQRNKGNFPGRFSGRQFSNSRSEMNVSTLELGDSALYLCASSFGTSPYNEQFFGPGTRLTVL.

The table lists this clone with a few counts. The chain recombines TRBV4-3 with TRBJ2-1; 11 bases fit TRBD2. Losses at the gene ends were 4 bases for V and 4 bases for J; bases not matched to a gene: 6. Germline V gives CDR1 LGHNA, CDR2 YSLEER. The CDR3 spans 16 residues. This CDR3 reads CASSPLLAGAYNEQFF. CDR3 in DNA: TGCGCCAGCAGCCCCCTACTAGCGGGGGCTTACAATGAGCAGTTCTTC.

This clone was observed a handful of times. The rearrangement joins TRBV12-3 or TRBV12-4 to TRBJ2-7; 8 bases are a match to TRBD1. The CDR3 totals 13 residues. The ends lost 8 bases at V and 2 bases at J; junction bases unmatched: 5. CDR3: CASGQGAPYEQYF. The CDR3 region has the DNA TGTGCCAGCGGGCAGGGGGCACCCTACGAGCAGTACTTC.

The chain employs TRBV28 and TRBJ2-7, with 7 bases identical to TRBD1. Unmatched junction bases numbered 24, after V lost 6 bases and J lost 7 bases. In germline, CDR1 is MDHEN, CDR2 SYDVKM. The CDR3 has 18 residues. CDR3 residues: CASRTGVAYFDPLSEQYF. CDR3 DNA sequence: TGTGCCAGCAGAACAGGGGTTGCTTATTTCGACCCGCTTTCAGAGCAGTACTTC.